This T cell receptor (beta chain) was profiled in a study of T cell changes during pregnancy in multiple sclerosis. The protocol was immunoSEQ multiplex PCR, while the TCRdb copy is restricted to in-frame clones and leaves out a portion. The table shows 66,000 or so clones, with 90% to 95% occurring only once. This CDR3 has 19 residues. V was clipped by 3 bases and J by 2 bases; unmatched bases: 17. The chain is built from TRBV23-1 and TRBJ2-3, with 7 nucleotides matching TRBD1. TRBV23-1 is filed as an ORF, its function uncertain. This TCR derives from a female donor with multiple sclerosis, enrolled in a pregnancy study. Sequenced here: CD8+ T cells from peripheral blood mononuclear cells, sampled before pregnancy. CDR3 in amino acids: CASSHLPPTGRYATDTQYF. CDR3 coding DNA: TGCGCCAGCAGTCACCTCCCCCCGACAGGGCGATACGCCACAGATACGCAGTATTTT.